The 25 T cell receptor beta chains listed next were all sequenced from one sample in a study of memory CD4+ T cells and cytomegalovirus serostatus. The sort gate was single viable CD3+CD4+CD8-CD45RO+ cells for memory CD4+ T cells. Data came from immunoSEQ multiplex PCR; TCRdb stores just in-frame clones and leaves some out. Among tens of thousands of clones listed, 70% to 80% were seen once. The sample was memory CD4+ T cells from blood. These receptors originate from an adult in good health and CMV-seronegative.

The chain couples TRBV29-1 to TRBJ1-4, with a tentative D call TRBD1 (5 bases). Germline lookup yields CDR1 SQVTM and CDR2 ANQGSEA. CDR3 length equals 12 residues. The V and J ends lost 4 bases and 2 bases respectively, with 5 bases between them. This CDR3 reads CSVGGTNEKLFF. The CDR3 DNA sequence: TGCAGCGTTGGGGGGACTAATGAAAAACTGTTTTTT.

This clone was counted a few times. The chain's CDR3 is CASMPGGVTEAFF. The CDR3 DNA reads as TGTGCCAGCATGCCAGGGGGCGTCACTGAAGCTTTCTTT. This chain connects TRBV6-1 to TRBJ1-1; 8 bases are a match to TRBD1. Trimming at V came to 7 bases and at J to 4 bases, leaving 5 bases not matched to a gene. Germline V CDR1 and CDR2: MNHNS, SASEGT. This CDR3 contains 13 residues.

V usage is TRBV2 and J usage is TRBJ1-1; 7 bases are shared with TRBD1. Germline V gene sequence: CDR1 SNHLY, CDR2 FYNNEI. There are 15 residues in the CDR3. With V trimmed by 4 bases and J by 0 bases, 5 bases remained unmatched. The CDR3 DNA reads TGTGCCAGCAGTGGGGCCGGGACAGTGAACACTGAAGCTTTCTTT. Translated, it gives CASSGAGTVNTEAFF.

The rearrangement joins TRBV2 to TRBJ2-3; possibly TRBD1 or TRBD2 for D (5 bases each). The CDR3 loop spans 14 amino acids. Trimming shortened V by 7 bases and J by 1 base, and 12 bases separated the two germline ends. The germline V gene encodes CDR1 SNHLY and CDR2 FYNNEI. The CDR3 region is CASKGSGGTDTQYF. The CDR3 nucleotides are TGTGCCAGCAAGGGGAGCGGAGGCACAGATACGCAGTATTTT. Drawing the rest from reference TRBV2 and TRBJ2-3, the complete variable domain is EPEVTQTPSHQVTQMGQEVILRCVPISNHLYFYWYRQILGQKVEFLVSFYNNEISEKSEIFDDQFSVERPDGSNFTLKIRSTKLEDSAMYFCASKGSGGTDTQYFGPGTRLTVL.

This sequence joins TRBV7-3 and TRBJ1-1; D is undetermined. Germline V gene sequence: CDR1 SGHTA, CDR2 FQGTGA. Trimming took off 2 bases at V and 8 bases at J, with 9 bases between the two ends. The CDR3 covers 12 residues. CDR3 in DNA: TGTGCCAGCAGCTTAGGGGAAGAAGAAGCTTTCTTT. Its translation is CASSLGEEEAFF. Together with reference TRBV7-3 and TRBJ1-1, the CDR3 gives the full variable domain: GAGVSQTPSNKVTEKGKYVELRCDPISGHTALYWYRQSLGQGPEFLIYFQGTGAADDSGLPNDRFFAVRPEGSVSTLKIQRTERGDSAVYLCASSLGEEEAFFGQGTRLTVV.

The V gene is TRBV7-9, the J gene TRBJ2-1; possibly TRBD2 for D (6 bases). The CDR3 totals 15 residues. With 6 bases removed from V and 0 bases from J, the gap between germline ends came to 12 bases. Germline V gene data show CDR1 as SEHNR and CDR2 as FQNEAQ (reference sequence). The CDR3 DNA is TGTGCCAGCAGGCCCCGGGGGAGCTCCTACAATGAGCAGTTCTTC. Translating gives CASRPRGSSYNEQFF.

The J gene is TRBJ2-5, the V gene TRBV25-1; D remains unclear. CDR1 MGHDK and CDR2 SYGVNS come from the germline V gene. V was pared by 4 bases and J by 2 bases, with 14 bases between. This CDR3 spans 15 amino acids. The CDR3 DNA sequence: TGTGCCAGCAGTGGAATTTCTGTGCTACAAGAGACCCAGTACTTC. It encodes CASSGISVLQETQYF.

This clone was detected a few times. The V gene is TRBV12-5, the J gene TRBJ2-7; 12 bases are shared with TRBD2. V was pared by 6 bases and J by 0 bases, with 12 bases of the junction left unmatched. Germline-derived CDR1 and CDR2 are LGHNT and FRNRAP. The length of the CDR3 is 18 residues. The CDR3 region is CASGLQTSGGHFSYEQYF. CDR3 sequence (DNA): TGTGCTAGTGGCCTCCAGACTAGCGGGGGTCACTTCTCCTACGAGCAGTACTTC.

The chain carries TRBV28 and TRBJ2-3; no reliable D call. The CDR3 spans 13 residues. Trimming removed 8 bases from V and 4 bases from J, with 13 bases in between. Germline-derived CDR1 and CDR2 are MDHEN and SYDVKM. The CDR3 reads CASSLRAADTQYF. The CDR3 DNA reads as TGTGCCAGCTCCCTTCGGGCGGCAGATACGCAGTATTTT.

V usage is TRBV5-1 and J usage is TRBJ1-1, with D maybe TRBD1 (6 bases). V was cut by 4 bases and J by 1 base, with 14 bases left in between. Looked up from germline, CDR1 is SGHRS and CDR2 is YFSETQ. The CDR3 has 15 residues. The CDR3, as DNA: TGCGCCAGCAGCCGATCAGGGGAGACGAACACTGAAGCTTTCTTT. Protein product: CASSRSGETNTEAFF.

The rearrangement links TRBV5-4 to TRBJ2-5; D ambiguous. Looked up from germline, CDR1 is SGHNT and CDR2 is YYREEE (reference sequence). Trimming pared 4 bases from V and 3 bases from J, leaving 7 bases between. This CDR3 spans 12 amino acids. CDR3 sequence reads: CASSLQKETQYF. The CDR3 bases are TGTGCCAGCAGCCTCCAAAAAGAGACCCAGTACTTC.

The chain carries TRBV28 and TRBJ1-5; TRBD1 aligns across 8 bases. The germline gives CDR1 MDHEN, CDR2 SYDVKM. J lost 4 bases, V lost 6 bases, and 14 bases had no gene match. The CDR3 extends over 17 amino acids. The DNA of the CDR3 is TGTGCCAGCAGGGGGATAGTCCCGGGGACAGGTAATCAGCCCCAGCATTTT. Amino acids: CASRGIVPGTGNQPQHF.

This sequence joins TRBV5-1 and TRBJ1-3; unclear D gene. CDR3 length equals 14 residues. The ends were cut back, 0 bases at V and 4 bases at J, with 8 bases in the middle. CDR1 is SGHRS, CDR2 YFSETQ, per germline. The DNA of the CDR3 is TGCGCCAGCAGCTTGGCCGGTGCAGGAAACACCATATATTTT. Its translation is CASSLAGAGNTIYF.

Turning to this clone: The junction and the germline gene differ at one end; a read error may be behind it. The V gene is TRBV7-7, the J gene TRBJ2-5, with TRBD2 matching over 14 bases. There are 15 residues in the CDR3. Germline V lookup: CDR1 SSHAT, CDR2 FNYEAQ (reference sequence). The CDR3 is CASSTGTSGRQTQYF. The CDR3 DNA reads as TGTGCTAGCAGCACCGGGACTAGCGGGAGACAGACCCAGTACTTC.

The chain couples TRBV6-6 to TRBJ2-7; 10 bases align to TRBD2. CDR1 MNHNY and CDR2 SVGAGI come from the germline V gene (reference sequence). The CDR3 extends over 16 amino acids. Trimming removed 6 bases from V and 7 bases from J; junction bases left unmatched: 15. CDR3 amino acids: CASRAPSLLAGVEQYF. The CDR3 region has the DNA TGTGCCAGCAGAGCCCCCTCCCTGCTAGCGGGAGTAGAGCAGTACTTC.

The gene calls are TRBV6-6 and TRBJ1-1; 9 nucleotides align to TRBD1. The germline CDR1 and CDR2 sequences are MNHNY and SVGAGI (reference sequence). Germline trimming cut 5 bases from V and 3 bases from J; bases unmatched to any gene: 4. The CDR3 totals 14 residues. The CDR3 DNA reads as TGTGCCAGCAGTACCCGGGACAGGGACACTGAAGCTTTCTTT. Its protein is CASSTRDRDTEAFF.

CDR3 residues: CASMVGFDSPLHF. CDR3 sequence (DNA): TGTGCCAGCATGGTGGGTTTTGATTCACCCCTCCACTTT. The rearrangement uses TRBV6-5 and TRBJ1-6; D not certain. Germline V gene data show CDR1 as MNHEY and CDR2 as SVGAGI. The germline V and J ends were trimmed by 7 bases and 8 bases, with 12 bases remaining between them. This CDR3 contains 13 residues.

The CDR3 spells CASSLWEGRTEAFF. The CDR3 DNA sequence: TGTGCCAGCAGTTTATGGGAGGGGCGGACTGAAGCTTTCTTT. This sequence joins TRBV28 and TRBJ1-1; possibly TRBD1 for D (5 bases). Trimming pared 0 bases from V and 5 bases from J, leaving 10 bases between. CDR1 is MDHEN, CDR2 SYDVKM, per germline. The length of the CDR3 is 14 residues. The full variable domain, in which reference TRBV28 and TRBJ1-1 provide the parts outside the CDR3, is DVKVTQSSRYLVKRTGEKVFLECVQDMDHENMFWYRQDPGLGLRLIYFSYDVKMKEKGDIPEGYSVSREKKERFSLILESASTNQTSMYLCASSLWEGRTEAFFGQGTRLTVV.

The rearrangement uses TRBV19 and TRBJ2-3, with 9 bases aligning to TRBD2. Germline V gene lookup returns CDR1 LNHDA and CDR2 SQIVND (reference sequence). V shed 8 bases and J 7 bases; nucleotides not matched to a gene: 10. CDR3 length equals 14 residues. The CDR3 DNA reads as TGTGCCAGTGGGGATAGCGGGAGTACCAATACGCAGTATTTT. Translating gives CASGDSGSTNTQYF. Looking up the rest from reference TRBV19 and TRBJ2-3 gives the full variable domain: DGGITQSPKYLFRKEGQNVTLSCEQNLNHDAMYWYRQDPGQGLRLIYYSQIVNDFQKGDIAEGYSVSREKKESFPLTVTSAQKNPTAFYLCASGDSGSTNTQYFGPGTRLTVL.

This chain joins TRBV5-1 and TRBJ1-5; possible D gene TRBD1, 5 bases. Germline CDR1 SGHRS, CDR2 YFSETQ. V lost 0 bases to trimming and J lost 3 bases, with 10 bases between them. The CDR3 has 15 residues. DNA of the CDR3: TGCGCCAGCAGCTTGGAGGGACTGTACAATCAGCCCCAGCATTTT. Its translation: CASSLEGLYNQPQHF. Complete variable domain (other parts from reference TRBV5-1 and TRBJ1-5): KAGVTQTPRYLIKTRGQQVTLSCSPISGHRSVSWYQQTPGQGLQFLFEYFSETQRNKGNFPGRFSGRQFSNSRSEMNVSTLELGDSALYLCASSLEGLYNQPQHFGDGTRLSIL.

V gene TRBV19 combines with J gene TRBJ2-7, with D possibly called TRBD1 or TRBD2 (5 bases each). Trimming removed 4 bases at V and 1 base at J, with 17 bases between. The CDR3 spans 16 residues. Germline CDR1 LNHDA, CDR2 SQIVND (reference sequence). CDR3 protein: CASSRGPGTFSYEQYF. The CDR3, as DNA: TGTGCCAGTAGTAGGGGTCCGGGGACGTTTTCCTACGAGCAGTACTTC.

The chain carries TRBV10-3 and TRBJ2-1; 8 bases map to TRBD2. Germline CDR1 is ENHRY and CDR2 is SYGVKD. V dropped 1 base and J dropped 2; count of bases not matched to a gene: 4. The CDR3 extends over 16 amino acids. The CDR3 loop is CAISEYTSGAYNEQFF. In nucleotides, the CDR3 is TGTGCCATCAGTGAGTACACTAGCGGAGCCTACAATGAGCAGTTCTTC.

The gene calls are TRBV6-6 and TRBJ1-1, with D unclear. V lost 7 bases to trimming and J lost 6 bases, with 15 bases between them. The length of the CDR3 is 13 residues. The germline gives CDR1 MNHNY, CDR2 SVGAGI (reference sequence). The CDR3, as DNA: TGTGCCAGCACCACCCCCGCGGGATCTGAAGCTTTCTTT. Translated, it gives CASTTPAGSEAFF.

V is TRBV5-1 and J is TRBJ1-2, with 8 bases aligning to TRBD1. V lost 4 bases to trimming and J lost 8 bases; unmatched junction nucleotides: 7. Germline loops: CDR1 SGHRS, CDR2 YFSETQ. This CDR3 has 13 residues. CDR3 coding DNA: TGCGCCAGCAGCCTCCGGACAGGGCGAGGCTACACCTTC. The encoded protein is CASSLRTGRGYTF.

The V gene is TRBV10-3, the J gene TRBJ2-2; D possibly corresponds to TRBD2 (5 bases). This CDR3 comprises 17 residues. Trimming removed 0 bases from V and 0 bases from J, with 11 bases in between. Looked up from germline, CDR1 is ENHRY and CDR2 is SYGVKD. CDR3 amino acids: CAISESLGRANTGELFF. DNA of the CDR3: TGTGCCATCAGTGAGTCTTTAGGGAGAGCGAACACCGGGGAGCTGTTTTTT.